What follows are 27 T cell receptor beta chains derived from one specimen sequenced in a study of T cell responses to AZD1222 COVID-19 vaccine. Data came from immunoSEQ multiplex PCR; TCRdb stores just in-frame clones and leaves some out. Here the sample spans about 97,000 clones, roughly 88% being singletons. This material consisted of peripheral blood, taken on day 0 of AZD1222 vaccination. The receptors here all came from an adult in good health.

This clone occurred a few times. The CDR3 sequence: CASSQKGLAGSFQETQYF. As DNA, the CDR3 is TGTGCCAGCAGTCAAAAAGGGCTAGCGGGGAGCTTCCAAGAGACCCAGTACTTC. This chain uses TRBV6-6 with TRBJ2-5, with 9 bases aligning to TRBD2. The CDR3 length is 18 residues. Germline V lookup: CDR1 MNHNY, CDR2 SVGAGI (reference sequence). Germline trimming cut 5 bases from V and 1 base from J; bases unmatched to any gene: 14.

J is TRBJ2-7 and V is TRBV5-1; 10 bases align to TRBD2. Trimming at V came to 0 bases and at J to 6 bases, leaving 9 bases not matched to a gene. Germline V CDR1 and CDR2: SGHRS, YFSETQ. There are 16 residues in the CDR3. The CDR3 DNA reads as TGCGCCAGCAGCTTGGTCCTAGCGGGGGCTTGGGGCGAGCAGTACTTC. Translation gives CASSLVLAGAWGEQYF.

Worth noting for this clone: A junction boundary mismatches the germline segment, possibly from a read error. CDR3 coding DNA: TGTGCATGGAAGGGGCCCCCCGGTACGCAGTATTTT. Translating it yields CAWKGPPGTQYF. The chain is built from TRBV30 and TRBJ2-3, with a possible D match to TRBD1 (5 bases). The CDR3 runs 12 residues. The germline V gene encodes CDR1 GTSNPN and CDR2 SVGIG (reference sequence).

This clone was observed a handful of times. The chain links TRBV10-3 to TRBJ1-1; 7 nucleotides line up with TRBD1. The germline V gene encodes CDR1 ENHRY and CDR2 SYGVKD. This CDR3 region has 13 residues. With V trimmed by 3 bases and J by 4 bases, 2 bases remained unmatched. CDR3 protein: CAISDGTATEAFF. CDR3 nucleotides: TGTGCCATCAGTGACGGGACAGCCACTGAAGCTTTCTTT.

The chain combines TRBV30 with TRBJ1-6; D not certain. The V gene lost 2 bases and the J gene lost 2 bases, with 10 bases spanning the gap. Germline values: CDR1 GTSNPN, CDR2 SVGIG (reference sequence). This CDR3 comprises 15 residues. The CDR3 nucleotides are TGTGCCTGGAGTATCCACAGAGCCTATAATTCACCCCTCCACTTT. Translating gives CAWSIHRAYNSPLHF.

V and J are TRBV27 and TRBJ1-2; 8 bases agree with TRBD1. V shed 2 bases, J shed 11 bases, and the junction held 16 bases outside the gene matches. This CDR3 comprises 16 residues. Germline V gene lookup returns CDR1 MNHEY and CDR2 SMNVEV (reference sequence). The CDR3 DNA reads TGTGCCAGCAGTTTACTCACAGGGGGTACAATTAAGCGGTACACCTTC. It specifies CASSLLTGGTIKRYTF.

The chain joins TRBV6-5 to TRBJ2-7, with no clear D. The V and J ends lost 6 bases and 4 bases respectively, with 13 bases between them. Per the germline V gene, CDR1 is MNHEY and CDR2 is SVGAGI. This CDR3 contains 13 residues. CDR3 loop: CASSVRVFYEQYF. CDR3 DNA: TGTGCCAGCAGCGTAAGGGTTTTTTACGAGCAGTACTTC.

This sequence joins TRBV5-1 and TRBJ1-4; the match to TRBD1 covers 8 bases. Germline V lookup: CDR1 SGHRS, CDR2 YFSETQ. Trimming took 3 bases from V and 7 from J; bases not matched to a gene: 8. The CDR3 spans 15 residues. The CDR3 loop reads CASSWTGSGSEKLFF. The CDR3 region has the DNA TGCGCCAGCAGCTGGACAGGGTCCGGGAGTGAAAAACTGTTTTTT.

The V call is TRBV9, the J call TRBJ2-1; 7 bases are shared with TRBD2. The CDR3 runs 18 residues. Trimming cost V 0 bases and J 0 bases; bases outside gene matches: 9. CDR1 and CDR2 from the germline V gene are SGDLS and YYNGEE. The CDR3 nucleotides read TGTGCCAGCAGCGTAGGACGGGGGGTCCTCAGCTCCTACAATGAGCAGTTCTTC. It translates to CASSVGRGVLSSYNEQFF.

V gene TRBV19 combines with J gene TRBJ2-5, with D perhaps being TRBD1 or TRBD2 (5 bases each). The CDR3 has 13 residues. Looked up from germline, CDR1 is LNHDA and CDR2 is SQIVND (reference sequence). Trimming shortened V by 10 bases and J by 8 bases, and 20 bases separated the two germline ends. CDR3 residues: CATNPGQGTTQYF. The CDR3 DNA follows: TGTGCCACCAACCCGGGGCAGGGAACTACCCAGTACTTC. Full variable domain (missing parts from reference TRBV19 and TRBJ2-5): DGGITQSPKYLFRKEGQNVTLSCEQNLNHDAMYWYRQDPGQGLRLIYYSQIVNDFQKGDIAEGYSVSREKKESFPLTVTSAQKNPTAFYLCATNPGQGTTQYFGPGTRLLVL.

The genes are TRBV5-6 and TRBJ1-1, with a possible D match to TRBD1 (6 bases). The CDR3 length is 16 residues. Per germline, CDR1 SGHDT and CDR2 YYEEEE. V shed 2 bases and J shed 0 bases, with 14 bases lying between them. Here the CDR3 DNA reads TGTGCCAGCAGCTTAGATCTGGGGGCAATGAACACTGAAGCTTTCTTT. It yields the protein CASSLDLGAMNTEAFF.

CDR3 nucleotides: TGTGCCAGTAGTCCCTTACAGGGGGCGCATTCGAACACTGAAGCTTTCTTT. Its translation is CASSPLQGAHSNTEAFF. The J gene is TRBJ1-1, the V gene TRBV19, with TRBD1 matching 9 bases. This CDR3 spans 17 amino acids. Germline V gene lookup returns CDR1 LNHDA and CDR2 SQIVND (reference sequence). J gave up 1 base and V 5 bases, and 11 bases lay outside the gene matches.

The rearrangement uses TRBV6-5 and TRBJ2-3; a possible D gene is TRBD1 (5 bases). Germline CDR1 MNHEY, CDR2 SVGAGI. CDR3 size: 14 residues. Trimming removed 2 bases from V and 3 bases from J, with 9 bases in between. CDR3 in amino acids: CASSYRGETDTQYF. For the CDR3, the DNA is TGTGCCAGCAGTTACAGGGGTGAAACAGATACGCAGTATTTT.

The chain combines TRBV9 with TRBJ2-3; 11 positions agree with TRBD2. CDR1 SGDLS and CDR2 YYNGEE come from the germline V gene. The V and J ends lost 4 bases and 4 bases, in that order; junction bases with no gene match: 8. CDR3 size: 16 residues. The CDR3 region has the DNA TGTGCCAGCAGCATTAGCGGGGGGGCCGTGGCAGATACGCAGTATTTT. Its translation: CASSISGGAVADTQYF.

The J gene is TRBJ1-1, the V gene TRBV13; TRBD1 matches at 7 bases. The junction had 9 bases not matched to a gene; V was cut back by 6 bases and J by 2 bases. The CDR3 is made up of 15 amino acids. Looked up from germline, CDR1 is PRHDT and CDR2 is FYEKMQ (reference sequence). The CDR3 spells CASSSARQGNTEAFF. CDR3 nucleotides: TGTGCCAGCAGTAGCGCTCGACAGGGTAACACTGAAGCTTTCTTT.

The CDR3 region has the DNA TGTGCCAGCAGCTGGACTAGCGGGGGTCTTGATGAGCAGTTCTTC. Residues: CASSWTSGGLDEQFF. The genes are TRBV27 and TRBJ2-1, with TRBD2 matching 13 bases. CDR1 and CDR2 from the germline V gene are MNHEY and SMNVEV (reference sequence). The ends lost 6 bases at V and 8 bases at J; junction bases unmatched: 7. The CDR3 extends over 15 amino acids.

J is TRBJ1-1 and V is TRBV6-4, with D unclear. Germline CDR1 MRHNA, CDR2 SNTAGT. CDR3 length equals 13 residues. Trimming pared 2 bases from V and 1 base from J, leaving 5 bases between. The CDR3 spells CASSDRSNTEAFF. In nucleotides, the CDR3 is TGTGCCAGCAGTGACAGGTCGAACACTGAAGCTTTCTTT.

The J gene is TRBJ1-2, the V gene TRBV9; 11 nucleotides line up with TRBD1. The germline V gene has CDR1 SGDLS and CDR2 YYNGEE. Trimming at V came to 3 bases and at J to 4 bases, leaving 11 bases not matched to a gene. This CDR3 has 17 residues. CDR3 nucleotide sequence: TGTGCCAGCAGCGCCCGATCGGACAGGGGGCTCGGCTATGGCTACACCTTC. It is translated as CASSARSDRGLGYGYTF.

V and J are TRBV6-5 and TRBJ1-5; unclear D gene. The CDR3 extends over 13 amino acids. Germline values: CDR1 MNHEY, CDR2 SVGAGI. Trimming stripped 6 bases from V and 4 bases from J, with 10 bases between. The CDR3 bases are TGTGCCAGCAGCGGAGGGTGGAATCAGCCCCAGCATTTT. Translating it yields CASSGGWNQPQHF.

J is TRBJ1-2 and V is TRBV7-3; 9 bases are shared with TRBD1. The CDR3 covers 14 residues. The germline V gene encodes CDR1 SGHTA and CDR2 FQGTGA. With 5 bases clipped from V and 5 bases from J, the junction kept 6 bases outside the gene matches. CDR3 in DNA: TGTGCCAGCAGCGGTCGGACAGGGGTATATGGCTACACCTTC. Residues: CASSGRTGVYGYTF. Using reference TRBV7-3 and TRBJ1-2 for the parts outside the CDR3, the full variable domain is GAGVSQTPSNKVTEKGKYVELRCDPISGHTALYWYRQSLGQGPEFLIYFQGTGAADDSGLPNDRFFAVRPEGSVSTLKIQRTERGDSAVYLCASSGRTGVYGYTFGSGTRLTVV.

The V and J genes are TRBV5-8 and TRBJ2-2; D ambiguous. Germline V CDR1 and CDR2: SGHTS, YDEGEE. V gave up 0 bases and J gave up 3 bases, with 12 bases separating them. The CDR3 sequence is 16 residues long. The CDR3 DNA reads TGTGCCAGCAGCTTGGGAACGGTGGCGTACACCGGGGAGCTGTTTTTT. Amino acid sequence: CASSLGTVAYTGELFF.

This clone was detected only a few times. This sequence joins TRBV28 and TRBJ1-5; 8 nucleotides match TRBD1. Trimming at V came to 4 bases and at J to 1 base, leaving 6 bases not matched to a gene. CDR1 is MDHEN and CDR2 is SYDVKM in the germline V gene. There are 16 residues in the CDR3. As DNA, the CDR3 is TGTGCCAGCAGTTCTGGACAGGGAGTGAGCAATCAGCCCCAGCATTTT. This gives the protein CASSSGQGVSNQPQHF.

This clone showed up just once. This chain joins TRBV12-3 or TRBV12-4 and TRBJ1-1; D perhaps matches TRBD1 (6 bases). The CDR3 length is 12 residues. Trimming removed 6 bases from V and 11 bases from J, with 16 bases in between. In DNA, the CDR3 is TGTGCCAGCAGCCCAGTGGCAGGGGTGGCTTTCTTT. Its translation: CASSPVAGVAFF.

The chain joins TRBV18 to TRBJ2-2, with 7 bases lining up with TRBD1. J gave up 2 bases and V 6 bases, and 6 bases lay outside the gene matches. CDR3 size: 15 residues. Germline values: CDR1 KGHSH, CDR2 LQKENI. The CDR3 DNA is TGTGCCAGCTCCCAGGGACAGATTAACACCGGGGAGCTGTTTTTT. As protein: CASSQGQINTGELFF.

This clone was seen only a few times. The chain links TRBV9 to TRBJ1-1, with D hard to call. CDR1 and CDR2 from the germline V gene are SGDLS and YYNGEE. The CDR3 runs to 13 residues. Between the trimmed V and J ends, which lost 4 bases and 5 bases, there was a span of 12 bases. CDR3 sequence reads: CASSPNLRTEAFF. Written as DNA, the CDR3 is TGTGCCAGCAGCCCCAACCTGAGGACTGAAGCTTTCTTT.

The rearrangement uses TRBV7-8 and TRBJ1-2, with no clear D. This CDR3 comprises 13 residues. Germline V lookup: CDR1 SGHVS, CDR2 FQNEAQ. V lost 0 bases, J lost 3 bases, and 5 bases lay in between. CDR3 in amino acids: CASSLASHYGYTF. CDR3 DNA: TGTGCCAGCAGCTTAGCGAGCCACTATGGCTACACCTTC.

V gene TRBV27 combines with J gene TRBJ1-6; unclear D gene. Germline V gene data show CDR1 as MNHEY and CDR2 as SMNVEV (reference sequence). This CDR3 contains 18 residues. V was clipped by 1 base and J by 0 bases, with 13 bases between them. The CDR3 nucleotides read TGTGCCAGCAGTTTATGGCCAGCGTCGAGCTCCTATAATTCACCCCTCCACTTT. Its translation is CASSLWPASSSYNSPLHF.